The 16 T cell receptor beta chains in this list originate from one sample, sequenced in a study of T-cell reconstitution after alpha-beta-depleted transplantation in children. A TCRbeta library incorporating unique molecular identifiers was prepared. In TCRdb, the PCR reads were re-called with MiXCR into one record per CDR3 protein. The sample includes hundreds of thousands of distinct CDR3 sequences, roughly a quarter seen only once; the top ten take 4% to 5.5%. Material: PBMCs, mostly from graft donor cells, obtained 360 days after TCRalphabeta/CD19-depleted stem cell transplant. These receptors originate from a female patient between 2 and 15 years old who had a stem cell transplant for congenital amegakaryocytic thrombocytopenia, so the T cells may come from the graft donor.

The chain has TRBV20-1 and TRBJ2-7; 8 nucleotides line up with TRBD2. This CDR3 is built from 15 residues. Unmatched junction bases numbered 7, after V lost 0 bases and J lost 3 bases. CDR1 and CDR2 from the germline V gene are DFQATT and SNEGSKA (reference sequence). This chain's CDR3 is CSARDRTGGVYEQYF. CDR3 in DNA: TGCAGTGCTAGAGATCGTACGGGAGGGGTCTACGAGCAGTACTTC.

This chain uses TRBV7-9 with TRBJ1-4; D is unclear. Trimming pared 2 bases from V and 7 bases from J, leaving 17 bases between. Germline CDR1 SEHNR, CDR2 FQNEAQ (reference sequence). This CDR3 is built from 16 residues. In DNA form, the CDR3 reads TGTGCCAGCAGCTTATTGTCAGGAAGATATGGTGAAAAACTGTTTTTT. Protein: CASSLLSGRYGEKLFF.

This clonotype was detected a few times. This chain links TRBV29-1 with TRBJ2-1, with D unclear. The CDR3 extends over 16 amino acids. The ends were cut back, 0 bases at V and 0 bases at J, with 12 bases in the middle. CDR1 SQVTM and CDR2 ANQGSEA come from the germline V gene. CDR3 sequence: CSVEDPIMSSYNEQFF. CDR3 coding DNA: TGCAGCGTTGAAGATCCTATTATGAGCTCCTACAATGAGCAGTTCTTC.

This clonotype was counted a few times. The chain joins TRBV24-1 to TRBJ2-2; D unresolved. Germline V gene data show CDR1 as KGHDR and CDR2 as SFDVKD. There are 14 residues in the CDR3. Trimming shortened V by 1 base and J by 7 bases, and 9 bases separated the two germline ends. CDR3 loop: CATSDFEGGGELFF. For the CDR3, the DNA is TGTGCCACCAGTGATTTTGAAGGCGGCGGGGAGCTGTTTTTT.

This clonotype was observed a handful of times. The V and J genes are TRBV10-3 and TRBJ2-1; possibly TRBD1 for D (6 bases). Per germline, CDR1 ENHRY and CDR2 SYGVKD. With 0 bases removed from V and 0 bases from J, the gap between germline ends came to 15 bases. The CDR3 loop spans 18 amino acids. The CDR3 region is CAISESIWRGGSYNEQFF. CDR3 DNA: TGTGCCATCAGTGAGTCGATCTGGAGAGGGGGCTCCTACAATGAGCAGTTCTTC.

The chain has TRBV20-1 and TRBJ1-4, with D maybe TRBD1 (6 bases). V lost 5 bases and J 3 bases, leaving 22 bases between the germline ends. Germline values: CDR1 DFQATT, CDR2 SNEGSKA (reference sequence). This CDR3 contains 17 residues. CDR3 sequence reads: CSAHHFLDRPANEKLFF. Here the CDR3 DNA reads TGCAGTGCTCACCACTTCCTAGACAGGCCTGCTAATGAAAAACTGTTTTTT.

This clonotype was seen a few times. The rearrangement links TRBV2 to TRBJ1-4; D gene uncertain. The CDR3 contains 14 residues. In germline, CDR1 is SNHLY, CDR2 FYNNEI. V was clipped by 9 bases and J by 0 bases, with 11 bases between them. CDR3: CASAVTPTNEKLFF. DNA of the CDR3: TGTGCCAGTGCGGTCACTCCAACTAATGAAAAACTGTTTTTT.

The chain combines TRBV20-1 with TRBJ2-1; the D is unclear. V shed 3 bases and J shed 15 bases, with 27 bases lying between them. The length of the CDR3 is 15 residues. Germline-derived CDR1 and CDR2 are DFQATT and SNEGSKA (reference sequence). CDR3 protein: CSARLASGSEHNRFF. CDR3 bases: TGCAGTGCTAGGTTGGCGTCTGGCTCGGAACACAATCGGTTCTTC.

This clonotype was counted between two and nine times. The CDR3 nucleotides are TGTGCCAGCAGTTACTCTGCAACGATCTCCTACAATGAGCAGTTCTTC. This translates into CASSYSATISYNEQFF. This rearrangement joins TRBV6-2 or TRBV6-3 to TRBJ2-1; D gene ambiguous. Germline CDR1 reads MNHEY; CDR2 reads SVGEGT. This CDR3 has 16 amino acids. Trimming took off 0 bases at V and 0 bases at J, with 9 bases between the two ends.

The table lists this clonotype with a few counts. The chain has TRBV12-3 or TRBV12-4 and TRBJ2-7, with D perhaps matching TRBD1 or TRBD2 (5 bases each). The CDR3 runs 14 residues. The germline V and J ends were trimmed by 3 bases and 5 bases, with 14 bases remaining between them. The CDR3 protein is CASSLAGTKDEQYF. Here the CDR3 DNA reads TGTGCCAGCAGTTTGGCAGGGACCAAGGACGAGCAGTACTTC.

DNA of the CDR3: TGCAGTACCCCCAGACAGGACACCGGGGAGCTGTTTTTT. This codes for CSTPRQDTGELFF. The chain employs TRBV20-1 and TRBJ2-2, with a tentative D call TRBD1 (6 bases). Trimming took 8 bases from V and 3 from J, leaving 13 bases between them. The CDR3 is 13 amino acids. Germline assignment: CDR1 DFQATT and CDR2 SNEGSKA (reference sequence).

A few counts support this clonotype. CDR3 region: CASSLLGQKSPGANVLTF. The CDR3 nucleotides are TGCGCCAGCAGCTTGCTAGGACAGAAATCGCCTGGGGCCAACGTCCTGACTTTC. The rearrangement joins TRBV5-1 to TRBJ2-6; the D gene is possibly TRBD1 (6 bases). Germline CDR1 SGHRS, CDR2 YFSETQ. The CDR3 consists of 18 residues. Trimming pared 1 base from V and 2 bases from J, leaving 16 bases between.

Ten or more counts support this clonotype. The chain recombines TRBV12-3 or TRBV12-4 with TRBJ1-4; 8 bases agree with TRBD1. This CDR3 comprises 17 residues. J gave up 10 bases and V 1 base, and 14 bases lay outside the gene matches. The CDR3 is CASSLGAGGAPRGKLFF. CDR3 coding DNA: TGTGCCAGCAGTTTAGGTGCAGGGGGCGCCCCGCGGGGAAAACTGTTTTTT.

This chain uses TRBV20-1 with TRBJ2-3; tentatively, D is TRBD1 (5 bases). The germline V gene has CDR1 DFQATT and CDR2 SNEGSKA (reference sequence). The length of the CDR3 is 13 residues. V was cut by 2 bases and J by 0 bases, with 6 bases left in between. The CDR3 is CSARQGSTDTQYF. CDR3 bases: TGCAGTGCTAGACAGGGTAGCACAGATACGCAGTATTTT.

This clonotype was counted a few times. This rearrangement joins TRBV12-3 or TRBV12-4 to TRBJ2-1; 7 nucleotides align to TRBD1. There are 14 residues in the CDR3. Trimming took 8 bases from V and 3 from J; bases not matched to a gene: 7. The CDR3 reads CASGAGGHYNEQFF. CDR3 sequence (DNA): TGTGCCAGCGGTGCAGGGGGTCACTACAATGAGCAGTTCTTC.

This rearrangement joins TRBV2 to TRBJ2-3; weak D call: TRBD2 (6 bases). Germline CDR1 reads SNHLY; CDR2 reads FYNNEI. Deletions cut 5 bases from V and 5 bases from J, with 14 bases between. This CDR3 is built from 14 residues. CDR3 bases: TGTGCCAGCAGTCCGAGACTAGTGTTAGATACGCAGTATTTT. Encoded protein: CASSPRLVLDTQYF.